The entry below describes one T cell receptor beta chain. This entry comes from a study of blood T cell repertoires in COVID-19. Background on the study: Sites in the United States, Italy and Spain provided acute and convalescent COVID-19 samples.

In the original workflow: Reference gene primer amplification yielded estimated nucleated cell counts. Clones were sequenced by immunoSEQ multiplex PCR, and TCRdb holds only the in-frame ones, with some missing. That table supplies the V and J calls and clone size; D and trimming were determined from the DNA. The sample has around 200,000 clones, approximately 80% seen once. Material for sequencing was peripheral blood. The TCR originated in a human donor in a cohort sampled during active COVID-19.

For the CDR3, the DNA is TGTGCCAGCAGTCGCAACGTCTGGACAGCTACCTACGAGCAGTACTTC. Its translation is CASSRNVWTATYEQYF. The chain links TRBV7-2 to TRBJ2-7; tentatively, D is TRBD1 (6 bases). With 6 bases removed from V and 2 bases from J, the gap between germline ends came to 20 bases. Germline CDR1 SGHTA, CDR2 FQGNSA. This CDR3 spans 16 amino acids.